The 21 T cell receptor beta chains reported below all come from one sample, sequenced in a study of blood T cell repertoires in COVID-19. Only in-frame clones appear in the TCRdb table, and some are missing; sequencing was by immunoSEQ multiplex PCR. The sample holds under 200,000 clones, 86% seen once. The sequencing sample was made of peripheral blood. These receptor sequences come from a man aged 18 to 35 with acute or convalescent COVID-19.

The chain recombines TRBV9 with TRBJ1-2; 10 bases align to TRBD1. The CDR3 totals 15 residues. Germline-derived CDR1 and CDR2 are SGDLS and YYNGEE. Germline trimming cut 2 bases from V and 4 bases from J; bases unmatched to any gene: 5. DNA for the CDR3: TGTGCCAGCAGCGTCGCCGGGACAGGGGTCTATGGCTACACCTTC. Protein sequence: CASSVAGTGVYGYTF.

In the case of this clone: Relative to the germline gene, one junction end is altered; a read error may explain this. The chain joins TRBV5-1 to TRBJ2-3, with D tentatively TRBD1 (6 bases). CDR1 is SGHRS, CDR2 YFSETQ, per germline. The CDR3 runs to 14 residues. CDR3 sequence (DNA): TGCGCCAGCCCGGACAGAATAGGCACCGATACGCAGTATTTT. Its translation: CASPDRIGTDTQYF.

The chain links TRBV30 to TRBJ1-5; D not resolved. The CDR3 extends over 13 amino acids. V shed 2 bases and J shed 3 bases, with 8 bases lying between them. Germline-derived CDR1 and CDR2 are GTSNPN and SVGIG (reference sequence). DNA for the CDR3: TGTGCCTGGAGTACCGAGGTCAATCAGCCCCAGCATTTT. It translates to CAWSTEVNQPQHF.

V gene TRBV24-1 combines with J gene TRBJ2-1; TRBD1 aligns across 12 bases. V gave up 7 bases and J gave up 12 bases; unmatched junction bases: 9. Germline CDR1 and CDR2: KGHDR and SFDVKD. The CDR3 is made up of 14 amino acids. CDR3 nucleotide sequence: TGTGCCACCAGCTTGGGACAGGGGGCAAGGGTGCAGTTCTTC. Protein product: CATSLGQGARVQFF.

V gene TRBV7-9 combines with J gene TRBJ1-5; D gene unclear. Trimming left V 1 base short and J 5 bases short, with 9 bases between. The germline V gene encodes CDR1 SEHNR and CDR2 FQNEAQ (reference sequence). The CDR3 has 14 residues. DNA for the CDR3: TGTGCCAGCAGCTTAGGGTCTGGGCATCAGCCCCAGCATTTT. Amino acid sequence: CASSLGSGHQPQHF.

Here the CDR3 reads CASSSRVTGLNQPQHF. CDR3 in DNA: TGTGCCAGCAGTTCTCGGGTGACAGGGTTGAATCAGCCCCAGCATTTT. The V and J genes are TRBV28 and TRBJ1-5; 7 bases line up with TRBD1. Germline assignment: CDR1 MDHEN and CDR2 SYDVKM. The J segment lost 4 bases and the V segment lost 4 bases, leaving 10 bases of the junction unmatched. The CDR3 sequence is 16 residues long.

This clone has just one count. The chain joins TRBV5-4 to TRBJ2-3; TRBD1 agrees at 7 bases. J was trimmed by 1 base and V by 4 bases; bases with no gene match: 3. This CDR3 has 14 residues. Germline CDR1 reads SGHNT; CDR2 reads YYREEE (reference sequence). This chain's CDR3 is CASSQGQRTDTQYF. As DNA, the CDR3 is TGTGCCAGCAGCCAGGGACAGCGCACAGATACGCAGTATTTT.

This clone was seen a single time. In nucleotides, the CDR3 is TGTGCCAGCAGCTCGAGGGCCGGGGAGCTGTTTTTT. Translated: CASSSRAGELFF. This rearrangement joins TRBV9 to TRBJ2-2, with D possibly being TRBD2 (5 bases). This CDR3 region has 12 residues. The V gene's germline CDR1 is SGDLS and CDR2 YYNGEE. Trimming cost V 4 bases and J 6 bases, with 7 bases left between them.

This rearrangement joins TRBV30 to TRBJ2-3, with TRBD1 as a possible D gene (5 bases). Deletions cut 1 base from V and 2 bases from J, with 16 bases between. The CDR3 spans 16 residues. The V gene's germline CDR1 is GTSNPN and CDR2 SVGIG (reference sequence). The chain's CDR3 is CAWSAPLGANTDTQYF. The CDR3 DNA reads as TGTGCCTGGAGTGCCCCCTTAGGGGCCAACACAGATACGCAGTATTTT. Variable domain in full (rest from reference TRBV30 and TRBJ2-3): SQTIHQWPATLVQPVGSPLSLECTVEGTSNPNLYWYRQAAGRGLQLLFYSVGIGQISSEVPQNLSASRPQDRQFILSSKKLLLSDSGFYLCAWSAPLGANTDTQYFGPGTRLTVL.

This chain joins TRBV7-9 and TRBJ2-7; TRBD2 aligns across 8 bases. CDR3 length equals 14 residues. Trimming cost V 5 bases and J 7 bases; bases outside gene matches: 10. CDR1 is SEHNR, CDR2 FQNEAQ, per germline (reference sequence). The DNA of the CDR3 is TGTGCCAGCAGCCTACGGGGGGGTCTGGGTGAGCAGTACTTC. This sequence encodes CASSLRGGLGEQYF.

A single count supports this clone. The rearrangement links TRBV27 to TRBJ2-1; 9 nucleotides agree with TRBD2. J was trimmed by 4 bases and V by 4 bases; bases with no gene match: 20. CDR3 length: 20 residues. Per the germline V gene, CDR1 is MNHEY and CDR2 is SMNVEV (reference sequence). CDR3 sequence: CASSSPSGVAGAELYNEQFF. The CDR3 region has the DNA TGTGCCAGCAGTTCCCCCTCGGGGGTAGCGGGGGCCGAACTATACAATGAGCAGTTCTTC.

The chain joins TRBV5-6 to TRBJ1-1; possible D gene TRBD1, 6 bases. Germline values: CDR1 SGHDT, CDR2 YYEEEE. V was shortened by 0 bases and J by 6 bases, with 18 bases between the two germline ends. The CDR3 runs to 16 residues. The CDR3 spells CASSLGGGPRDAEAFF. The CDR3 region has the DNA TGTGCCAGCAGCTTGGGAGGGGGTCCCCGGGACGCTGAAGCTTTCTTT.

The J gene is TRBJ1-5, the V gene TRBV5-1; D is ambiguous. V lost 0 bases, J lost 3 bases, and 13 bases lay in between. Germline V gives CDR1 SGHRS, CDR2 YFSETQ. The CDR3 extends over 16 amino acids. The CDR3 region is CASSLAPGMDNQPQHF. The DNA for the CDR3 is TGCGCCAGCAGCTTGGCCCCGGGGATGGACAATCAGCCCCAGCATTTT.

V usage is TRBV7-9 and J usage is TRBJ2-1; a possible D gene is TRBD2 (6 bases). This CDR3 comprises 12 residues. Germline-derived CDR1 and CDR2 are SEHNR and FQNEAQ (reference sequence). The V gene lost 7 bases and the J gene lost 15 bases, with 19 bases spanning the gap. CDR3 in amino acids: CASILTGVFGFF. In DNA form, the CDR3 reads TGTGCCAGCATCCTCACGGGGGTGTTCGGGTTCTTC.

The rearrangement joins TRBV5-1 to TRBJ2-7; D gene unclear. V was shortened by 3 bases and J by 3 bases, with 10 bases between the two germline ends. The CDR3 runs to 13 residues. Germline-derived CDR1 and CDR2 are SGHRS and YFSETQ. The DNA of the CDR3 is TGCGCCAGCAGCTCCTATGACAACTACGAGCAGTACTTC. Amino acids: CASSSYDNYEQYF.

The chain combines TRBV7-3 with TRBJ1-6; the D is unclear. This CDR3 has 15 residues. The V gene's germline CDR1 is SGHTA and CDR2 FQGTGA. The V gene lost 5 bases and the J gene lost 8 bases, with 16 bases spanning the gap. For the CDR3, the DNA is TGTGCCAGCAGCCGCGAAGGGAGTTGGGATTCACCCCTCCACTTT. Its protein product is CASSREGSWDSPLHF. Using reference TRBV7-3 and TRBJ1-6 for the parts outside the CDR3, the full variable domain is GAGVSQTPSNKVTEKGKYVELRCDPISGHTALYWYRQSLGQGPEFLIYFQGTGAADDSGLPNDRFFAVRPEGSVSTLKIQRTERGDSAVYLCASSREGSWDSPLHFGNGTRLTVT.

This sequence joins TRBV6-5 and TRBJ1-1; unclear D gene. The CDR3 totals 14 residues. Germline CDR1 reads MNHEY; CDR2 reads SVGAGI. V was pared by 2 bases and J by 4 bases, with 11 bases between. The CDR3 nucleotides read TGTGCCAGCAGTTACGATGTAACGGGCACTGAAGCTTTCTTT. As protein: CASSYDVTGTEAFF.

This clone was detected only a few times. The genes are TRBV3-1 (or the pseudogene TRBV3-2) and TRBJ2-7, with D unclear. The CDR3 covers 12 residues. CDR1 LGHDT and CDR2 YNNKEL come from the germline V gene (reference sequence). Trimming removed 5 bases from V and 6 bases from J, with 11 bases in between. CDR3 in DNA: TGTGCCAGCAGCGCCTTTGGCGGCGAGCAGTACTTC. Its translation is CASSAFGGEQYF.

The chain joins TRBV24-1 to TRBJ2-3; possibly TRBD1 for D (6 bases). Germline V gene lookup returns CDR1 KGHDR and CDR2 SFDVKD. CDR3 size: 14 residues. V was clipped by 9 bases and J by 0 bases, with 12 bases between them. This CDR3 reads CATSMTGSTDTQYF. The CDR3 DNA sequence: TGTGCCACCTCAATGACAGGCAGCACAGATACGCAGTATTTT.

The V and J genes are TRBV11-1 and TRBJ1-2, with a possible D match to TRBD1 (6 bases). CDR1 SGHAT and CDR2 FQDESV come from the germline V gene (reference sequence). The CDR3 extends over 14 amino acids. V shed 5 bases and J shed 5 bases, with 15 bases lying between them. CDR3 in DNA: TGTGCCAGCAGCCCAAAATTAGGGGGATATGGCTACACCTTC. It yields the protein CASSPKLGGYGYTF.

This chain uses TRBV19 with TRBJ1-4; 7 bases match TRBD1. Germline CDR1 is LNHDA and CDR2 is SQIVND (reference sequence). With 9 bases clipped from V and 8 bases from J, the junction kept 27 bases outside the gene matches. This CDR3 is 19 amino acids long. Here the CDR3 reads CARRNRLDRPYTPREKLFF. CDR3 in DNA: TGTGCCAGGCGTAACAGACTGGACAGGCCATATACCCCCCGGGAAAAACTGTTTTTT.